This TCR beta chain was captured in a study of blood T cell repertoires in COVID-19 (TCRdb year 2020). The study in broad terms: Collaborator samples came from the United States, Italy and Spain and covered acute and convalescent phases of COVID-19. The prospective study material was composed of cDNA or gDNA derived from T cells, B-cell-depleted T cells, or PBMCs. Subjects who had been exposed to COVID-19, were actively infected with it, or had recovered from it provided the deeply sampled blood TCRbeta repertoires that made up the dataset. The repertoires were released in a freely available public database meant as a resource for research on the immune response to SARS-CoV-2. The samples were drawn from two sources: the first 160 participants of the ongoing ImmuneRACE study, and 1,000 to 1,500 subjects contributed by 6 global collaborators. The sample metadata nearly always contained a de-identified subject ID, COVID-19 status, age in years and sex. HLA class I and class II types, where available, came from metadata supplied by the sample provider rather than from assay-based typing.

The collaborating institutions used their own protocols to collect whole blood in K2EDTA tubes. For TCRbeta analysis, collaborators shipped samples as frozen whole blood, isolated PBMCs, or DNA extracted from either of those sample types. The paper's findings and limits, for the study overall: The quantity of clinical and demographic metadata differed by source and by participant and was supplied without curation.

TCRbeta CDR3 regions were amplified from genomic DNA using the immunoSEQ Assay, a bias-controlled multiplex PCR. Processing in the source paper ran as follows. Nucleated cell counts per sample were estimated from amplification of reference gene primers within the assay. Sequence reads were collapsed and filtered to measure the absolute abundance of every unique TCRbeta CDR3 rearrangement. For each sample, productive Simpson clonality was calculated as the square root of Simpson's diversity index across productive rearrangements. The table comes from immuneACCESS by way of TCRdb, which keeps in-frame sequences with V and J called. Part of the clones is missing from these tables; in studies checked, under half for an unresolved V gene and the rest for unknown reasons. The V and J calls and clone size were taken over from that table, and D and trimming were inferred from the DNA. In all, the sample holds roughly 74,000 clones, and 80% to 90% of those were seen once. The top ten clones comprise around 35% of the sample.

This clone was seen just once. Its antigen is still unknown. No base qualities exist here, and no much larger clone lies one base off it. Sequenced: peripheral blood. The TCR sequence derives from a man between 65 and 79 years old with acute or convalescent COVID-19.

The DNA sequence is as follows: TGTGCCAGCTCAAACGCCGGGACAGAATTTTCAGCCCAGCATTTT. This sequence encodes CASSNAGTEFSAQHF. The chain is assembled from TRBV18 and TRBJ1-5; TRBD1 matches 7 bases in the middle. Counted from cysteine to phenylalanine, this CDR3 has 15 amino acids. This entry keeps only the CDR3 DNA: 45 bases, framed from base 1. Looking up the germline V gene yields CDR1 KGHSH and CDR2 LQKENI. V ends up 5 bases short and J 11 bases short, with an unmatched junction base count of 15.